The 19 T cell receptor beta chains presented below share a single source sample, sequenced in a study of cytomegalovirus exposure and HLA in healthy donors. Here immunoSEQ multiplex PCR was the method, and the copy in TCRdb shows in-frame clones only, minus some. The sample records over 100,000 clones, about nine tenths being singletons. Sequencing was carried out using PBMCs. Receptor source: a woman aged 18-29 years in good health and CMV-seronegative.

The J gene is TRBJ1-6, the V gene TRBV7-8; the D is unclear. The V end was cut by 2 bases, the J end by 7 bases, with 12 bases between. Per the germline V gene, CDR1 is SGHVS and CDR2 is FQNEAQ. This CDR3 has 15 amino acids. The CDR3 region is CASSLSGFRNSPLHF. CDR3 nucleotide sequence: TGTGCCAGCAGCTTATCGGGATTTAGAAATTCACCCCTCCACTTT.

The chain uses TRBV5-1 and TRBJ2-7, with D perhaps matching TRBD1 (6 bases). V lost 4 bases, J lost 1 base, and 18 bases lay in between. Looked up from germline, CDR1 is SGHRS and CDR2 is YFSETQ. This CDR3 contains 16 residues. As DNA, the CDR3 is TGCGCCAGCAGCCTCGGCCAGACAGGCCAGTCCTACGAGCAGTACTTC. This codes for CASSLGQTGQSYEQYF.

The table lists this clone with a count of one. The CDR3 DNA reads as TGCAGCGTACAAACAGGGGGCTTACTCTCTGGAAACACCATATATTTT. Translation gives CSVQTGGLLSGNTIYF. The chain is built from TRBV29-1 and TRBJ1-3; the match to TRBD1 covers 9 bases. V lost 6 bases to trimming and J lost 0 bases; unmatched junction nucleotides: 9. The CDR3 is made up of 16 amino acids. CDR1 and CDR2 from the germline V gene are SQVTM and ANQGSEA.

This chain connects TRBV7-2 to TRBJ2-7, with D possibly matching TRBD2 (6 bases). Germline assignment: CDR1 SGHTA and CDR2 FQGNSA. The germline V and J ends were trimmed by 5 bases and 5 bases, with 16 bases remaining between them. This CDR3 spans 14 amino acids. The CDR3, as DNA: TGTGCCAGCAGCGCGGGACTTTTGAGGGACGAGCAGTACTTC. Its protein is CASSAGLLRDEQYF.

The V and J genes are TRBV29-1 and TRBJ1-2, with D unresolved. The length of the CDR3 is 13 residues. Looked up from germline, CDR1 is SQVTM and CDR2 is ANQGSEA. With 3 bases removed from V and 8 bases from J, the gap between germline ends came to 16 bases. CDR3 sequence (DNA): TGCAGCGTTGAGGAGGGAGGGATGTGGGGCTACACCTTC. It is translated as CSVEEGGMWGYTF.

The chain uses TRBV27 and TRBJ2-1, with D possibly being TRBD2 (6 bases). Trimming cost V 2 bases and J 8 bases, with 16 bases left between them. Germline values: CDR1 MNHEY, CDR2 SMNVEV (reference sequence). The CDR3 consists of 15 residues. The CDR3 DNA reads as TGTGCCAGCAGTTTAGGGGGACTCCCCTTCCATGAGCAGTTCTTC. Residues: CASSLGGLPFHEQFF.

The chain joins TRBV28 to TRBJ1-2; 8 bases agree with TRBD1. The CDR3 length is 16 residues. Looked up from germline, CDR1 is MDHEN and CDR2 is SYDVKM. J was trimmed by 6 bases and V by 7 bases; bases with no gene match: 16. CDR3 nucleotide sequence: TGTGCCAGCAAGCGATCTCTTTCAGGGGGCTCTGATGGCTACACCTTC. It translates to CASKRSLSGGSDGYTF.

The gene calls are TRBV28 and TRBJ2-7; TRBD1 agrees at 9 bases. The CDR3 is made up of 15 amino acids. CDR1 is MDHEN and CDR2 is SYDVKM in the germline V gene. J gave up 5 bases and V 5 bases, and 10 bases lay outside the gene matches. The CDR3 DNA follows: TGTGCCAGCAGTACAGCCGGGACAGGGTCCCACGAGCAGTACTTC. Protein product: CASSTAGTGSHEQYF.

This chain joins TRBV7-9 and TRBJ1-2, with TRBD1 identical over 7 bases. The trim removed 5 bases at V and 6 bases at J, leaving 3 bases unmatched. Germline-derived CDR1 and CDR2 are SEHNR and FQNEAQ (reference sequence). The CDR3 runs to 12 residues. The DNA for the CDR3 is TGTGCCAGCAGCCCCACAGGGGATGGCTACACCTTC. It yields the protein CASSPTGDGYTF.

V and J are TRBV4-2 and TRBJ2-7, with D unclear. V was shortened by 4 bases and J by 1 base, with 8 bases between the two germline ends. The CDR3 spans 13 residues. CDR1 LGHNA and CDR2 YNFKEQ come from the germline V gene. CDR3 protein: CASSLARSYEQYF. CDR3 nucleotides: TGTGCCAGCAGCCTGGCCCGATCCTACGAGCAGTACTTC.

V and J are TRBV7-4 and TRBJ2-2; TRBD2 matches 9 bases. The germline CDR1 and CDR2 sequences are SGHVT and SQSDAQ. This CDR3 has 16 amino acids. With 3 bases clipped from V and 4 bases from J, the junction kept 6 bases outside the gene matches. The chain's CDR3 is CASSFAGLAPTGELFF. CDR3 nucleotides: TGTGCCAGCAGCTTTGCCGGACTAGCGCCCACCGGGGAGCTGTTTTTT. Combining the CDR3 with reference TRBV7-4 and TRBJ2-2 gives the whole variable domain GAGVSQSPRYKVAKRGRDVALRCDSISGHVTLYWYRQTLGQGSEVLTYSQSDAQRDKSGRPSGRFSAERPERSVSTLKIQRTEQGDSAVYLCASSFAGLAPTGELFFGEGSRLTVL.

The rearrangement links TRBV27 to TRBJ2-1; 8 bases map to TRBD2. CDR3 size: 14 residues. Germline V gene data show CDR1 as MNHEY and CDR2 as SMNVEV (reference sequence). The junction had 5 bases not matched to a gene; V was cut back by 6 bases and J by 4 bases. CDR3: CASSRGGSYNEQFF. CDR3 sequence (DNA): TGTGCCAGCAGCCGGGGGGGATCTTACAATGAGCAGTTCTTC.

This clone has only one observation. The CDR3 nucleotides read TGTGCCAGCTCACCCGTACAAGAAAACACTGAAGCTTTCTTT. It is translated as CASSPVQENTEAFF. The chain uses TRBV18 and TRBJ1-1; unclear D gene. The CDR3 spans 14 residues. V shed 3 bases and J shed 2 bases, with 10 bases lying between them. Germline V CDR1 and CDR2: KGHSH, LQKENI.

The chain combines TRBV9 with TRBJ1-6, with a weak D call TRBD1 (5 bases). The germline V gene has CDR1 SGDLS and CDR2 YYNGEE. V lost 5 bases and J lost 7, with 13 bases in between. This CDR3 is 14 amino acids long. CDR3 nucleotide sequence: TGTGCCAGCAGAGCCGACAGCTTGAATTCACCCCTCCACTTT. Amino acids: CASRADSLNSPLHF.

This clone was recorded once. CDR3 coding DNA: TGTGCCAGCAGCGCCCAGGGGGATTCCTACAATGAGCAGTTCTTC. Its protein product is CASSAQGDSYNEQFF. The rearrangement links TRBV9 to TRBJ2-1; the match to TRBD1 covers 7 bases. V gave up 3 bases and J gave up 1 base; unmatched junction bases: 4. CDR1 is SGDLS, CDR2 YYNGEE, per germline. This CDR3 has 15 residues.

The V call is TRBV28, the J call TRBJ2-2, with 9 bases aligning to TRBD2. The CDR3 totals 13 residues. V lost 6 bases to trimming and J lost 7 bases; unmatched junction nucleotides: 3. The germline V gene has CDR1 MDHEN and CDR2 SYDVKM. The CDR3 sequence is CASSLAGIGELFF. CDR3 coding DNA: TGTGCCAGCAGCCTAGCGGGGATCGGGGAGCTGTTTTTT.

The rearrangement uses TRBV5-6 and TRBJ2-7; TRBD2 matches 8 bases. Germline assignment: CDR1 SGHDT and CDR2 YYEEEE. The CDR3 has 15 amino acids. The V gene end was trimmed by 4 bases and the J gene end by 2 bases; junction bases not matched to a gene: 8. As DNA, the CDR3 is TGTGCCAGCAGCCCAACCACTAGCGGAGCCTACGAGCAGTACTTC. It is translated as CASSPTTSGAYEQYF.

V usage is TRBV11-2 and J usage is TRBJ2-3; D possibly corresponds to TRBD2 (5 bases). V gave up 1 base and J gave up 0 bases, with 11 bases separating them. Germline-derived CDR1 and CDR2 are SGHAT and FQNNGV. This CDR3 contains 16 residues. In DNA form, the CDR3 reads TGTGCCAGCAGCTTAGTGAATGGACTTAGCACAGATACGCAGTATTTT. Translated, it gives CASSLVNGLSTDTQYF.

This clone was observed a handful of times. The chain joins TRBV5-1 to TRBJ2-7; D perhaps matches TRBD2 (7 bases). The V and J ends lost 2 bases and 4 bases respectively, with 13 bases between them. Germline loops: CDR1 SGHRS, CDR2 YFSETQ. This CDR3 has 14 amino acids. This CDR3 reads CASSLAGHTYEQYF. The CDR3 DNA follows: TGCGCCAGCAGCTTAGCGGGACACACTTACGAGCAGTACTTC.